The 11 T cell receptor beta chains below come from one sample, sequenced in a study of blood T cell repertoires in COVID-19. Using immunoSEQ multiplex PCR, the repertoire was profiled, and TCRdb retains in-frame clones only, with some absent. The sample gives under 150,000 clones, around 82% of which show up once; over 10% is in the top ten. Source material: peripheral blood. These receptors originate from a man aged 55 to 70 with active or convalescent COVID-19.

The chain links TRBV28 to TRBJ1-4; 7 bases are a match to TRBD1. From germline, CDR1 is MDHEN and CDR2 SYDVKM. After removal of 3 bases from V and 3 bases from J, the junction contained 7 bases not matched to a gene. The CDR3 extends over 16 amino acids. DNA for the CDR3: TGTGCCAGCAGTTTTCTCCCCAGGGGGGCTAATGAAAAACTGTTTTTT. Its protein is CASSFLPRGANEKLFF. Based on the CDR3 plus reference TRBV28 and TRBJ1-4, the full variable domain is DVKVTQSSRYLVKRTGEKVFLECVQDMDHENMFWYRQDPGLGLRLIYFSYDVKMKEKGDIPEGYSVSREKKERFSLILESASTNQTSMYLCASSFLPRGANEKLFFGSGTQLSVL.

CDR3 in amino acids: CASSLRGSKPKAFF. In nucleotides, the CDR3 is TGTGCCAGCAGCTTGCGGGGTAGTAAACCTAAAGCTTTCTTT. The gene calls are TRBV5-4 and TRBJ1-1; the D is unclear. The CDR3 runs to 14 residues. The V gene lost 1 base and the J gene lost 9 bases, with 16 bases spanning the gap. Germline V lookup: CDR1 SGHNT, CDR2 YYREEE (reference sequence). The full variable domain, completed using reference TRBV5-4 and TRBJ1-1, is ETGVTQSPTHLIKTRGQQVTLRCSSQSGHNTVSWYQQALGQGPQFIFQYYREEENGRGNFPPRFSGLQFPNYSSELNVNALELDDSALYLCASSLRGSKPKAFFGQGTRLTVV.

This chain uses TRBV5-6 with TRBJ2-3; 7 positions agree with TRBD2. V gave up 2 bases and J gave up 1 base; unmatched junction bases: 7. The CDR3 totals 16 residues. Germline CDR1 reads SGHDT; CDR2 reads YYEEEE. This CDR3 reads CASSFPASGGTDTQYF. The CDR3 DNA is TGTGCCAGCAGCTTTCCGGCTAGCGGAGGCACAGATACGCAGTATTTT.

This chain joins TRBV11-2 and TRBJ1-5; 7 nucleotides agree with TRBD1. Germline values: CDR1 SGHAT, CDR2 FQNNGV. V trimming: 0 bases; J trimming: 2 bases; junction bases outside the gene matches: 1. The length of the CDR3 is 15 residues. The CDR3 nucleotides are TGTGCCAGCAGCTTAGATACAGGGGGCAATCAGCCCCAGCATTTT. Translating gives CASSLDTGGNQPQHF.

The V and J genes are TRBV19 and TRBJ1-5, with D possibly TRBD1 on 5 matching bases. Germline CDR1 reads LNHDA; CDR2 reads SQIVND (reference sequence). Trimming cost V 3 bases and J 7 bases, with 10 bases left between them. CDR3 length equals 13 residues. The CDR3 loop reads CASSMNRRQPQHF. CDR3 coding DNA: TGTGCCAGTAGTATGAACAGGAGACAGCCCCAGCATTTT.

V is TRBV2 and J is TRBJ2-7; no reliable D call. Germline V lookup: CDR1 SNHLY, CDR2 FYNNEI. This CDR3 is built from 12 residues. V was pared by 9 bases and J by 0 bases, with 9 bases between. The CDR3, as DNA: TGTGCCAGGGCTAGAAGCTCCTACGAGCAGTACTTC. Protein product: CARARSSYEQYF.

The chain employs TRBV25-1 and TRBJ1-1, with 7 bases lining up with TRBD1. V lost 8 bases and J lost 1; bases outside the gene matches: 4. CDR1 and CDR2 from the germline V gene are MGHDK and SYGVNS. The CDR3 covers 13 residues. The CDR3 region is CASSRTGNTEAFF. For the CDR3, the DNA is TGTGCCAGCTCCAGGACAGGGAACACTGAAGCTTTCTTT.

The chain couples TRBV4-2 to TRBJ2-5, with D hard to call. The CDR3 consists of 14 residues. V lost 1 base, J lost 5 bases, and 11 bases lay in between. CDR1 and CDR2 from the germline V gene are LGHNA and YNFKEQ. The CDR3 reads CASSQALPSETQYF. The CDR3 DNA follows: TGTGCCAGCAGCCAAGCCCTCCCGAGCGAGACCCAGTACTTC.

This clone was seen more than once but under ten times. The chain employs TRBV4-3 and TRBJ1-4; 12 bases align to TRBD1. The CDR3 runs to 18 residues. Germline loops: CDR1 LGHNA, CDR2 YSLEER. The V gene end was trimmed by 0 bases and the J gene end by 3 bases; junction bases not matched to a gene: 5. CDR3 DNA sequence: TGCGCCAGCAGCCAAGAGGCGGGACAGGGGGCTCCTAATGAAAAACTGTTTTTT. It translates to CASSQEAGQGAPNEKLFF.

This clone was seen just once. V and J are TRBV4-2 and TRBJ2-3; D may be TRBD2 (5 bases). Germline V gene lookup returns CDR1 LGHNA and CDR2 YNFKEQ. V was cut by 0 bases and J by 4 bases, with 14 bases left in between. The CDR3 runs 16 residues. The CDR3 nucleotides read TGTGCCAGCAGCCAAGATTTGGCTAGCCGAGCAGATACGCAGTATTTT. It translates to CASSQDLASRADTQYF.

This sequence joins TRBV6-2 or TRBV6-3 and TRBJ2-5; 10 bases are a match to TRBD1. Germline V lookup: CDR1 MNHEY, CDR2 SVGEGT. This CDR3 comprises 15 residues. The J segment lost 5 bases and the V segment lost 3 bases, leaving 6 bases of the junction unmatched. Here the CDR3 reads CASSYGTGVPETQYF. CDR3 nucleotides: TGTGCCAGCAGTTATGGGACAGGGGTGCCGGAGACCCAGTACTTC.